These 2 T cell receptor beta chains originate from one sample sequenced in a study of post-analysis software for immune sequencing data. Whole-study results and caveats: About five TRBV segments were more frequent in patients than controls; TRBV5-6, TRBV5-1 and TRBV20-1 belonged to this group.

These receptors' targets are unknown. The TCR beta cDNA libraries contained unique molecular identifiers. TCRdb independently ran MiXCR on the PCR reads; one entry per CDR3 protein. The sample holds approximately 770,000 distinct CDR3 sequences, around 46% seen once. Sequencing was carried out using blood. These receptors were collected from a girl between 5 and 17 years old with multiple sclerosis.

The V and J genes are TRBV4-3 and TRBJ2-5; possible D gene TRBD1, 6 bases. The J call could be wrong; TRBJ2-7 is a better fit for the DNA end. CDR3 size: 14 residues. Germline lookup yields CDR1 LGHNA and CDR2 YSLEER. As DNA, the CDR3 is TGCGCCAGCACCCATGGGCTGGGGGCTGGCGAGCAGTACTTC. It codes for CASTHGLGAGEQYF.

This rearrangement joins TRBV9 to TRBJ1-1; D unresolved. From germline, CDR1 is SGDLS and CDR2 YYNGEE. The V end lost 0 bases, the J end lost 4 bases, and 13 bases lay between the germline ends. The CDR3 loop spans 15 amino acids. CDR3 protein: CASSVGEGWATEAFF. Here the CDR3 DNA reads TGTGCCAGCAGCGTAGGGGAGGGTTGGGCCACTGAAGCTTTCTTT.